The TCR beta chain under discussion was sequenced for a study of blood T cell repertoires in COVID-19 (dated by TCRdb to 2018 to 2020). Notes on the research overall: The collaborator samples originated in the United States, Italy and Spain and spanned the acute and convalescent phases of COVID-19. A de-identified subject ID, COVID-19 status, age in years and sex were almost always included in the sample metadata. A freely available public database, intended as a resource for researchers studying the immune response to SARS-CoV-2, is where the repertoires were released. Where HLA class I and class II types were available, the types were taken from metadata supplied by the sample provider, not from assay-based typing. Samples were obtained from the ongoing ImmuneRACE study (first 160 participants) and from about 1,300 subjects provided by 6 global collaborators. The material from the prospective study consisted of cDNA or gDNA derived from T cells, B-cell-depleted T cells, or PBMCs. Deeply sampled blood TCRbeta repertoires from subjects exposed to, actively infected with, or recovered from COVID-19 were included in the dataset.

The immunoSEQ Assay, a bias-controlled multiplex PCR, was used to amplify TCRbeta CDR3 regions from genomic DNA. On the authors' methods: Nucleated cell counts per sample were estimated from amplification of reference gene primers within the assay. To quantify the absolute abundance of each unique TCRbeta CDR3 rearrangement, sequence reads were collapsed and filtered. Productive Simpson clonality was computed per sample as the square root of Simpson's diversity index over productive rearrangements. The table was pulled from immuneACCESS by TCRdb, which kept in-frame rearrangements only. Such tables lose some clones; where checked, under half of the loss comes from unresolved V genes, and the rest has no known cause. That table supplies the V and J calls and clone size; D and trimming were determined from the DNA. This sample comprises under 300,000 clones, approximately 91% of them detected only once. The biggest ten clones account for approximately 2.5% of the sample.

Study-wide findings and limitations: The quantity of clinical and demographic metadata differed by source and by participant and was supplied without curation.

Participants in the prospective study were aged 18 to 89 years, lived in some 24 United States geographic areas, and enrolled through a virtual design. In the prospective study, cohorts were assigned on the basis of participant-reported clinical history obtained from a screening survey and a study questionnaire. Mobile phlebotomists in the prospective study collected whole blood, serum and a nasopharyngeal or oropharyngeal swab from every participant. Participants in the prospective study had the option to provide additional blood draws and questionnaires over a roughly two-month period. Prospective study blood samples were shipped either frozen or at room temperature before DNA extraction. This clone was counted only a few times. Its antigen remains unidentified. The record has no base qualities; no much larger clone is one base away. The CDR3 goes from the cysteine to the phenylalanine over 17 residues. The DNA shown is the 51-base CDR3, in frame from base 1. As encoded in the germline V gene, CDR1 is SGHRS while CDR2 is YFSETQ. Trimming accounts for 2 bases at V and 2 bases at J, while the number of junction bases matched to no gene is 11.

The specimen was PBMCs or T cells enriched from blood (not recorded which). The sequence joins TRBV5-1 to TRBJ1-1, with TRBD1 matching 8 junction bases. This clonotype was sampled from a woman between 35 and 50 years old with acute COVID-19. The CDR3 region: CASSLASGGLTNTEAFF. The nucleotide sequence reads as follows: TGCGCCAGCAGCTTAGCCTCAGGGGGCCTGACAAACACTGAAGCTTTCTTT.